The entry below gives a single T cell receptor (beta chain) sequence along with its context. The antigen remains unidentified. These data come from a study of cytotoxic CD8 clonotypes in ibrutinib-treated CLL. On the study more broadly: After a median of around 70 months, 14 patients stayed remitted and about twelve progressed; responses had been partial in around 24 and complete in 2. Across samples, productive templates numbered 200,000 to 300,000 and productive rearrangements reached about 98,000 on average. Study-level points and caveats: There were few public clonotypes, and on treatment they contracted or stayed stable.

Data came from immunoSEQ multiplex PCR; TCRdb stores just in-frame clones and leaves some out. In the table there are approximately 92,000 clones, roughly three quarters of which are singletons. The input for sequencing was PBMCs, taken after 24 months of ibrutinib treatment. The TCR sequence derives from a human donor with chronic lymphocytic leukemia.

CDR3 residues: CAISARLPANTGELFF. CDR3 in DNA: TGTGCCATCAGTGCGAGACTACCCGCGAACACCGGGGAGCTGTTTTTT. The rearrangement joins TRBV10-3 to TRBJ2-2, with a weak D call TRBD2 (5 bases). CDR3 length: 16 amino acids. Trimming shortened V by 4 bases and J by 0 bases, and 12 bases separated the two germline ends. Looked up from germline, CDR1 is ENHRY and CDR2 is SYGVKD.